Described below is a single TCR beta chain sequence and its context. Study members were between roughly 18 and 100 years old and lived in over 20 US regions. The data were obtained in a study of blood T cell repertoires in COVID-19. The length of the CDR3 is 15 residues. Trimming pared 4 bases from V and 1 base from J, leaving 11 bases between. Germline assignment: CDR1 KGHSH and CDR2 LQKENI. Repertoires were generated with immunoSEQ multiplex PCR, while TCRdb's copy carries only in-frame clones and drops some. Of about 150,000 clones listed, about nine tenths are singletons. Material for sequencing was PBMCs or T cells enriched from blood (not recorded which). The V gene is TRBV18, the J gene TRBJ2-4; a possible D gene is TRBD2 (5 bases). This receptor was identified in a man aged 45 to 65 who had recovered from COVID-19. Here the CDR3 reads CASSLLEAAKNIQYF. The CDR3 DNA is TGTGCCAGCTCACTGTTGGAGGCGGCCAAAAACATTCAGTACTTC.